This TCR beta chain came from a study of T cells in Graves' hyperthyroidism and ophthalmopathy. CDR3 size: 13 residues. The V gene's germline CDR1 is SGHAT and CDR2 FQNNGV. V gave up 1 base and J gave up 2 bases, with 5 bases separating them. RNA transcripts served as the template for amplifying TCR beta CDR3 regions. First-round RT-PCR targeting the TCR CDR3 was performed with the HTBI primer set. MiXCR, applied by TCRdb to the multiplex PCR reads, yields one record per CDR3 protein. The sample records 37,000 or so distinct CDR3 sequences, 52% being singletons. Exclusion followed for patients with uncontrolled infection, other autoimmune disease, pregnancy or lactation. Diagnosis relied on clinical symptoms, serum thyroxine and TRAb, thyroid ultrasound and orbital computed tomography. This clonotype showed up many times.

Material for sequencing was blood. The sequence was collected from a man in his forties with Graves' ophthalmopathy. V usage is TRBV11-2 and J usage is TRBJ2-5, with D unclear. The CDR3 sequence: CASSLVPQETQYF. The CDR3 DNA reads as TGTGCCAGCAGCTTAGTCCCTCAAGAGACCCAGTACTTC.